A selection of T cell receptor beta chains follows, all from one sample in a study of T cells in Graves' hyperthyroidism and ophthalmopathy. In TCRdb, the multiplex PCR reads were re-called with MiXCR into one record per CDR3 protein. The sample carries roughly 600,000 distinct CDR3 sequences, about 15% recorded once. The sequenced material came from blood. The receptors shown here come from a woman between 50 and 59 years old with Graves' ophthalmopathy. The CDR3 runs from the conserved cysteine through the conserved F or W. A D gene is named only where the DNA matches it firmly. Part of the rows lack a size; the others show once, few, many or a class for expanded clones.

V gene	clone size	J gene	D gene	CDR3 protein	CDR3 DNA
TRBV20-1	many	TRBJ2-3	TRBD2	CSARNSGSSPDTQYF	TGCAGTGCTAGAAATAGCGGGAGCAGCCCAGATACGCAGTATTTT
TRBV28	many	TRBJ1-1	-	CASSLEVRMNTEAFF	TGTGCCAGCAGTTTAGAGGTCAGGATGAACACTGAAGCTTTCTTT
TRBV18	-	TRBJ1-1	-	CASSQPVMNTEAFF	TGTGCCAGCTCACAACCAGTCATGAACACTGAAGCTTTCTTT
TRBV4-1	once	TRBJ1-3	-	CASSPRQGNTIYF	TGCGCCAGCAGCCCCAGACAGGGAAACACCATATATTTT
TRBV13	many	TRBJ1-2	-	CASSLGGLSGGYTF	TGTGCCAGCAGCTTAGGGGGGCTATCGGGAGGCTACACCTTC
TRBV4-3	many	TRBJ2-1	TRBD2	CASSQEWGGEQFF	TGCGCCAGCAGCCAAGAGTGGGGGGGTGAGCAGTTCTTC
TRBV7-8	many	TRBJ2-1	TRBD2	CASSPRRLAGGGNEQFF	TGTGCCAGCAGCCCGAGGCGGCTAGCGGGAGGAGGGAATGAGCAGTTCTTC
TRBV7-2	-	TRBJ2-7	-	CASAGGPSYEQYF	TGTGCCAGCGCCGGAGGACCCTCCTACGAGCAGTACTTC
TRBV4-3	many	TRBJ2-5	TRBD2	CASSQEIAGRGSRTQYF	TGCGCCAGCAGCCAAGAGATAGCGGGACGCGGGAGTCGGACCCAGTACTTC
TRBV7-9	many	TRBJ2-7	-	CASSSVVAVSEQYF	TGTGCCAGCAGCTCCGTGGTGGCGGTATCCGAGCAGTACTTC
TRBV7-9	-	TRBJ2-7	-	CASRPGQLNEQYF	TGTGCCAGCAGACCTGGACAGTTGAACGAGCAGTACTTC